Listed below are T cell receptor beta chains from one sample, sequenced in a study of siplizumab effects on memory and regulatory T cells. Profiling relied on immunoSEQ multiplex PCR, and the TCRdb table lists in-frame clones only, not all of them. The table includes about 40,000 clones, more than 70% detected once. Sequences were obtained from naive CD4+ T cells sorted from blood. The source is a human donor in good health. CDR3s include the opening cysteine and the closing phenylalanine or tryptophan. The D gene is left open where the match is weak. Clone size is not always given. Where it is, it says once, few, many or a class for expanded clones.

CDR3 length	D gene	J gene	V gene	clone size	CDR3 DNA	CDR3 protein
15	NA	TRBJ2-5	TRBV19	NA	TGTGCCAGTAGCCGCCGGGACGGTGGTCCTGAGACCCAGTACTTC	CASSRRDGGPETQYF
17	TRBD1	TRBJ2-1	TRBV6-1	NA	TGTGCCAGCAGTGAACACGCGATGGGACAGGGCAGACTTGAGCAGTTCTTC	CASSEHAMGQGRLEQFF
15	NA	TRBJ2-5	TRBV4-1	NA	TGCGCCAGCAGCCAAGTTAGGGGAGAGGGAGAGACCCAGTACTTC	CASSQVRGEGETQYF
14	NA	TRBJ1-2	TRBV6-6	NA	TGTGCCAGCAGTTACCTGGCAGGGTCACTCGGCTACACCTTC	CASSYLAGSLGYTF
15	NA	TRBJ1-1	TRBV7-2	NA	TGTGCCAGCAGCTTAGGCCAGGGACCGAACACTGAAGCTTTCTTT	CASSLGQGPNTEAFF
16	NA	TRBJ2-5	TRBV18	NA	TGTGCCAGCTCTCTTAACCCGGGACAAAGAAAAGAGACCCAGTACTTC	CASSLNPGQRKETQYF
15	NA	TRBJ1-1	TRBV18	NA	TGTGCCAGCTCACCAAGGGGGACACAGAACACTGAAGCTTTCTTT	CASSPRGTQNTEAFF
15	TRBD1	TRBJ2-7	TRBV7-9	once	TGTGCCAGCAGCCTGTCGACAGGGAAGATCTACGAGCAGTACTTC	CASSLSTGKIYEQYF
15	NA	TRBJ2-7	TRBV7-2	NA	TGTGCCAGCAGCCCCCCGGCTCTGGGACCCTACGAGCAGTACTTC	CASSPPALGPYEQYF
11	NA	TRBJ2-1	TRBV6-5	NA	TGTGCCAGCAGACGCGTCAATGAGCAGTTCTTC	CASRRVNEQFF